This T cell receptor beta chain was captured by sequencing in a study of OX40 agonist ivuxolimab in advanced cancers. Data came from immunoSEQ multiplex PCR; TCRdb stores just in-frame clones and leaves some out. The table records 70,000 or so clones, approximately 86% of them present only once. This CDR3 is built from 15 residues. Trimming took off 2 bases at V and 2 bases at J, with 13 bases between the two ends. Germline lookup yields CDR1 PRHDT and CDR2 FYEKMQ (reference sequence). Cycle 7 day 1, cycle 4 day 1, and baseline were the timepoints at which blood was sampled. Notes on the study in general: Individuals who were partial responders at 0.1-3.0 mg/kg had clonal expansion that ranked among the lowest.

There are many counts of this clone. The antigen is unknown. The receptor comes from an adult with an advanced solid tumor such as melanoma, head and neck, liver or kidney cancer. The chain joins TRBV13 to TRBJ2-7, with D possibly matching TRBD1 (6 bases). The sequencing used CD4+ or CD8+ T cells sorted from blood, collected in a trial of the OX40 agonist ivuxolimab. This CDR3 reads CASSLLGAQAYEQYF. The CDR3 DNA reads TGTGCCAGCAGCTTATTGGGGGCGCAGGCCTACGAGCAGTACTTC.